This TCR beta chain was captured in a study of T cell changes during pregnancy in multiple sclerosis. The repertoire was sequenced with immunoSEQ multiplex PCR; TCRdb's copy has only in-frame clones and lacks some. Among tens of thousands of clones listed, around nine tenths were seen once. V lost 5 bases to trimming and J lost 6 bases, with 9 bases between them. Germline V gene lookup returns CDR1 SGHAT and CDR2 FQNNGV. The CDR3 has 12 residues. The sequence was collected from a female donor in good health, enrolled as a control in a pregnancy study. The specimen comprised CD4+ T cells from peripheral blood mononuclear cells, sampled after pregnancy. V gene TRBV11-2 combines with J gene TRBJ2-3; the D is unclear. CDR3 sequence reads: CASSQLSDTQYF. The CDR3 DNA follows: TGTGCCAGCAGCCAGTTGTCCGATACGCAGTATTTT. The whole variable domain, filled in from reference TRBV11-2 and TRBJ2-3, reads EAGVAQSPRYKIIEKRQSVAFWCNPISGHATLYWYQQILGQGPKLLIQFQNNGVVDDSQLPKDRFSAERLKGVDSTLKIQPAKLEDSAVYLCASSQLSDTQYFGPGTRLTVL.